The rows below give T cell receptor beta chains drawn from one sample of a study of blood T cell repertoires in COVID-19. Assay used: immunoSEQ multiplex PCR; TCRdb lists only in-frame clones, some missing. The sample lists fewer than 350,000 clones, about 86% seen once, with about 2.9% in the top ten. Sequencing used peripheral blood. Source of these receptors: a woman in her sixties with active or convalescent COVID-19. Each CDR3 is given with its conserved first and last residue. Each record gives: J gene, V gene, D gene, clone size, CDR3 protein, CDR3 DNA. A D gene is named only where the DNA matches it firmly. Only part of the rows carry a size: once, few, many, or a class if the clone is expanded.

TRBJ1-6	TRBV29-1	NA	NA	CSVAGRADSPLHF	TGCAGCGTTGCGGGCAGGGCAGATTCACCCCTCCACTTT
TRBJ2-1	TRBV5-1	TRBD1	NA	CASKPGDRVSPDYNEQFF	TGCGCCAGCAAGCCAGGGGACAGGGTCTCACCGGACTACAATGAGCAGTTCTTC
TRBJ1-1	TRBV30	NA	NA	CAWRWLGDTEAFF	TGTGCCTGGAGATGGTTAGGGGACACTGAAGCTTTCTTT
TRBJ1-5	TRBV12-3/TRBV12-4	NA	NA	CASSSPNQPQHF	TGTGCCAGCAGTTCCCCAAATCAGCCCCAGCATTTT
TRBJ1-2	TRBV12-3/TRBV12-4	NA	NA	CASSFGGVGGYTF	TGTGCCAGCAGTTTTGGAGGGGTCGGGGGCTACACCTTC
TRBJ1-2	TRBV7-8	TRBD1	NA	CASSTRDRGGGYTF	TGTGCCAGCAGCACTCGGGACAGGGGGGGTGGCTACACCTTC
TRBJ1-3	TRBV19	NA	NA	CASPAAGRNTIYF	TGTGCCAGTCCAGCCGCGGGACGAAACACCATATATTTT
TRBJ1-1	TRBV9	NA	NA	CASSTSPVLPGGTEAFF	TGTGCCAGCAGCACCAGTCCCGTACTTCCGGGAGGGACTGAAGCTTTCTTT
TRBJ2-7	TRBV28	NA	NA	CASSGGGSPYEQYF	TGTGCCAGCAGTGGAGGGGGCTCTCCCTACGAGCAGTACTTC
TRBJ2-2	TRBV29-1	TRBD2	once	CSVVSGLAPGELFF	TGCAGCGTTGTATCGGGACTAGCGCCCGGGGAGCTGTTTTTT
TRBJ2-3	TRBV6-5	TRBD1	NA	CASSYTTGARWQYF	TGTGCCAGCAGTTACACCACAGGGGCGAGGTGGCAGTATTTT